The clone carrying this T cell receptor beta chain was observed a handful of times. As yet, its antigen is unknown. For TCRbeta, the library was prepared with unique molecular identifiers. Using its own MiXCR run on the PCR reads, TCRdb lists one record per CDR3 protein. The table has about 500,000 distinct CDR3 sequences, 9.5% to 12% seen once. The sample is drawn from a study of T-cell reconstitution after alpha-beta-depleted transplantation in children. The study, taken as a whole, reports: About two months after transplant, alpha-beta T cells reportedly came from several hundred expanded graft clones.

Source: PBMCs, mostly from graft donor cells, taken 180 days after TCRalphabeta/CD19-depleted stem cell transplant. This receptor was obtained from a female patient between 2 and 10 years old who had a stem cell transplant for aplastic anemia, so the T cells may come from the graft donor.

CDR3: CSAKGGARGNQPQHF. The CDR3 DNA reads as TGCAGTGCTAAAGGCGGGGCTAGAGGCAATCAGCCCCAGCATTTT. The chain has TRBV20-1 and TRBJ1-5, with D maybe TRBD1 (5 bases). Germline V gene data show CDR1 as DFQATT and CDR2 as SNEGSKA (reference sequence). With 4 bases removed from V and 2 bases from J, the gap between germline ends came to 15 bases. This CDR3 has 15 residues.